One TCR beta chain is described in this entry. Which antigen it targets is not known. No qualities accompany the bases; no much larger clone lies one base away. TCRbeta CDR3 regions were amplified from genomic DNA using the immunoSEQ Assay, a bias-controlled multiplex PCR. Per the original workflow: The number of nucleated cells in each sample was estimated by amplification of reference gene primers within the assay. To quantify the absolute abundance of each unique TCRbeta CDR3 rearrangement, sequence reads were collapsed and filtered. For each sample, productive Simpson clonality was calculated as the square root of Simpson's diversity index across productive rearrangements. TCRdb limited this immuneACCESS table to in-frame rearrangements with V and J called. A share of clones is missing; checked studies link under half to unresolved V genes, and the rest is unexplained. V and J calls and clone size follow that table, whereas D and trimming were derived from the DNA. The sample table contains 45,000 to 60,000 clones; only one count was recorded for 82% of them. More than 8% of the sample lies in the top ten.

Whole blood was collected in K2EDTA tubes by collaborating institutions according to the institutions' own protocols. For TCRbeta analysis, collaborator samples were shipped as frozen whole blood, as isolated PBMCs, or as DNA extracted from either sample type. The record originates from a study of blood T cell repertoires in COVID-19 (dated by TCRdb to 2020 to 2021). Concerning the study at large: Collaborator samples came from the United States, Italy and Spain and covered acute and convalescent phases of COVID-19. A freely available public database, intended as a resource for researchers studying the immune response to SARS-CoV-2, is where the repertoires were released. Where available, HLA class I and class II types were taken from metadata supplied by the sample provider and were not determined by assay-based typing. The prospective study material was composed of cDNA or gDNA derived from T cells, B-cell-depleted T cells, or PBMCs. The samples were drawn from two sources: the first 160 participants of the ongoing ImmuneRACE study, and 1,200 or so subjects contributed by 6 global collaborators. The sample metadata nearly always contained a de-identified subject ID, COVID-19 status, age in years and sex. Deeply sampled blood TCRbeta repertoires from subjects exposed to, actively infected with, or recovered from COVID-19 were included in the dataset. Results and caveats for the whole study, not just this receptor: How much clinical and demographic metadata was included differed by source and by participant, and the metadata was provided uncurated.

The germline V gene gives CDR1 as MNHEY and CDR2 as SVGEGT. The V end gives up 4 bases and the J end 4 bases, leaving 3 bases in the junction not matched to a gene. The CDR3 runs 15 residues from the cysteine to the phenylalanine. Kept here is only the CDR3 DNA, which spans 45 bases and is read in frame from base 1. Material for sequencing was peripheral blood. Recombination connected TRBV6-2 or TRBV6-3 to TRBJ2-2; the junction holds 10 bases that match TRBD2. This TCR was recovered from a woman older than 75 with acute or convalescent COVID-19. The DNA sequence is given as TGTGCCAGCAGTTCGACTAGCGGGCTCACCGGGGAGCTGTTTTTT. It codes for CASSSTSGLTGELFF.